These 21 T cell receptor beta chains share one sample of origin, sequenced in a study of cytomegalovirus exposure and HLA in healthy donors. PCR was performed using 60 Vbeta and 13 Jbeta primers. Sequencing used immunoSEQ multiplex PCR; TCRdb keeps in-frame clones, though not all of them. Of 95,000 to 150,000 clones detected, 77% appear once; the ten largest clones hold 3.7%. The sample consisted of PBMCs. Every receptor here comes from a human donor in good health.

The chain is built from TRBV10-3 and TRBJ2-1, with TRBD2 identical over 8 bases. V trimming: 2 bases; J trimming: 9 bases; junction bases outside the gene matches: 3. The germline V gene has CDR1 ENHRY and CDR2 SYGVKD. CDR3 length: 13 amino acids. CDR3 in DNA: TGTGCCATCAGTGAGGGTCTAGCGGGTGAGCAGTTCTTC. Translation: CAISEGLAGEQFF.

Here the CDR3 reads CASSGLGTGGNTIYF. CDR3 bases: TGTGCCAGCAGCGGGCTCGGGACAGGAGGAAACACCATATATTTT. The gene calls are TRBV9 and TRBJ1-3, with 8 bases identical to TRBD1. This CDR3 region has 15 residues. From germline, CDR1 is SGDLS and CDR2 YYNGEE. After removal of 3 bases from V and 4 bases from J, the junction contained 6 bases not matched to a gene.

This clone was detected only once. The DNA for the CDR3 is TGTGCCAGCAGCTTGGGCGCCGGGACTAGCTACAATGAGCAGTTCTTC. Encoded protein: CASSLGAGTSYNEQFF. The V call is TRBV7-3, the J call TRBJ2-1; the match to TRBD2 covers 8 bases. Germline CDR1 reads SGHTA; CDR2 reads FQGTGA. Germline trimming cut 3 bases from V and 3 bases from J; bases unmatched to any gene: 7. This CDR3 region has 16 residues.

This chain uses TRBV6-6 with TRBJ2-7, with D possibly being TRBD1 (6 bases). Trimming pared 4 bases from V and 10 bases from J, leaving 14 bases between. CDR3 length equals 12 residues. From germline, CDR1 is MNHNY and CDR2 SVGAGI (reference sequence). In nucleotides, the CDR3 is TGTGCCAGCAGTTCAAAAACAGGGATACAGTACTTC. It codes for CASSSKTGIQYF.

There are a few counts of this clone. Because the CDR3's place on the DNA is in doubt, the DNA is left out and the CDR3 is given as listed by TCRdb. This chain joins TRBV28 and TRBJ1-4; the DNA was not compared with TRBD1, the D call given in the table. Germline loops: CDR1 MDHEN, CDR2 SYDVKM. The CDR3 is 15 residues long, counting both termini. CDR3 in amino acids: CASSSSTGSHEKLFF.

The V gene is TRBV6-5, the J gene TRBJ1-6; D unclear. Trimming removed 4 bases at V and 5 bases at J, with 12 bases between. Germline V gives CDR1 MNHEY, CDR2 SVGAGI. The CDR3 has 15 residues. In DNA, the CDR3 is TGTGCCAGCAGTTTGTCAGTGCTCGATAATTCACCCCTCCACTTT. It codes for CASSLSVLDNSPLHF.

This chain links TRBV2 with TRBJ1-1; 8 bases are shared with TRBD1. After removal of 6 bases from V and 4 bases from J, the junction contained 10 bases not matched to a gene. The CDR3 length is 15 residues. From germline, CDR1 is SNHLY and CDR2 FYNNEI. This CDR3 is CASSRTGPMATEAFF. In DNA form, the CDR3 reads TGTGCCAGCAGCCGGACAGGGCCCATGGCCACTGAAGCTTTCTTT.

This chain uses TRBV6-5 with TRBJ1-1; D is possibly TRBD1 (6 bases). From germline, CDR1 is MNHEY and CDR2 SVGAGI. This CDR3 has 16 amino acids. The germline V and J ends were trimmed by 4 bases and 0 bases, with 15 bases remaining between them. The CDR3 DNA is TGTGCCAGCAGTTTGGACAGTCAGGCCGTGAACACTGAAGCTTTCTTT. Protein product: CASSLDSQAVNTEAFF.

The rearrangement links TRBV28 to TRBJ1-5; the match to TRBD1 covers 7 bases. CDR1 is MDHEN, CDR2 SYDVKM, per germline. CDR3 length: 15 residues. The ends lost 7 bases at V and 3 bases at J; junction bases unmatched: 9. CDR3 sequence (DNA): TGTGCCAGCAACACCCGGGACAGCTCCAATCAGCCCCAGCATTTT. Protein product: CASNTRDSSNQPQHF. The full variable domain, with the rest looked up from reference TRBV28 and TRBJ1-5, is DVKVTQSSRYLVKRTGEKVFLECVQDMDHENMFWYRQDPGLGLRLIYFSYDVKMKEKGDIPEGYSVSREKKERFSLILESASTNQTSMYLCASNTRDSSNQPQHFGDGTRLSIL.

The genes are TRBV10-2 and TRBJ2-1; 9 positions agree with TRBD2. Trimming cost V 1 base and J 8 bases; bases outside gene matches: 6. Germline assignment: CDR1 WSHSY and CDR2 SAAADI. The CDR3 contains 15 residues. The CDR3 nucleotides read TGCGCCAGCAGTGAGTGGGGCGGGAGGGCCGATGAGCAGTTCTTC. Translating it yields CASSEWGGRADEQFF.

This clone has only a few counts. The chain has TRBV10-3 and TRBJ2-7; D perhaps matches TRBD1 (6 bases). The CDR3 length is 17 residues. V was pared by 0 bases and J by 0 bases, with 15 bases between. In germline, CDR1 is ENHRY, CDR2 SYGVKD. In DNA form, the CDR3 reads TGTGCCATCAGTGAGTCGACCTGGACAGAGAGCTCCTACGAGCAGTACTTC. Protein sequence: CAISESTWTESSYEQYF.

This clone showed up just a few times. The V call is TRBV6-4, the J call TRBJ2-1; 7 bases fit TRBD2. This CDR3 is 16 amino acids long. The V and J ends lost 2 bases and 5 bases, in that order; junction bases with no gene match: 9. Per germline, CDR1 MRHNA and CDR2 SNTAGT. This chain's CDR3 is CASSDEGGFGHNEQFF. DNA of the CDR3: TGTGCCAGCAGTGACGAGGGAGGGTTTGGGCACAATGAGCAGTTCTTC.

This chain connects TRBV27 to TRBJ2-1; D uncertain. Trimming removed 2 bases from V and 3 bases from J, with 5 bases in between. The CDR3 has 13 residues. The germline V gene has CDR1 MNHEY and CDR2 SMNVEV (reference sequence). CDR3 residues: CASSLGLYNEQFF. Here the CDR3 DNA reads TGTGCCAGCAGTTTAGGGCTCTACAATGAGCAGTTCTTC.

J is TRBJ2-5 and V is TRBV15, with a possible D match to TRBD2 (5 bases). From germline, CDR1 is LNHNV and CDR2 YYDKDF (reference sequence). Trimming shortened V by 0 bases and J by 4 bases, and 12 bases separated the two germline ends. The CDR3 is 15 residues long. This CDR3 is CATSRDSVLGETQYF. In nucleotides, the CDR3 is TGTGCCACCAGCAGAGATAGCGTATTGGGAGAGACCCAGTACTTC. Variable domain in full (rest from reference TRBV15 and TRBJ2-5): DAMVIQNPRYQVTQFGKPVTLSCSQTLNHNVMYWYQQKSSQAPKLLFHYYDKDFNNEADTPDNFQSRRPNTSFCFLDIRSPGLGDTAMYLCATSRDSVLGETQYFGPGTRLLVL.

The gene calls are TRBV19 and TRBJ1-2; possibly TRBD1 for D (6 bases). In germline, CDR1 is LNHDA, CDR2 SQIVND (reference sequence). The V end was cut by 9 bases, the J end by 2 bases, with 10 bases between. The CDR3 is 12 amino acids. The CDR3 loop reads CASQTGNYGYTF. The CDR3, as DNA: TGTGCCAGCCAAACAGGGAACTATGGCTACACCTTC.

This clone was found a few times. The V gene is TRBV27, the J gene TRBJ2-7; D uncertain. Per germline, CDR1 MNHEY and CDR2 SMNVEV (reference sequence). CDR3 length equals 13 residues. V lost 5 bases, J lost 6 bases, and 14 bases lay in between. The CDR3: CASSISPLSEQYF. The CDR3 nucleotides read TGTGCCAGCAGTATTAGCCCTCTGTCCGAGCAGTACTTC.

The rearrangement joins TRBV5-4 to TRBJ2-3, with 10 bases fitting TRBD1. The junction had 7 bases not matched to a gene; V was cut back by 8 bases and J by 4 bases. The CDR3 length is 14 residues. The germline gives CDR1 SGHNT, CDR2 YYREEE (reference sequence). CDR3 protein: CASRQGAPPDTQYF. CDR3 DNA sequence: TGTGCCAGTAGACAGGGGGCCCCACCAGATACGCAGTATTTT.

This clone was counted between two and nine times. The chain combines TRBV5-6 with TRBJ1-3; 9 bases line up with TRBD1. The CDR3 consists of 14 residues. Germline CDR1 reads SGHDT; CDR2 reads YYEEEE. V was pared by 4 bases and J by 2 bases, with 1 base of the junction left unmatched. In DNA form, the CDR3 reads TGTGCCAGCAGCCGGGACAGGGCTGGAAACACCATATATTTT. It translates to CASSRDRAGNTIYF.

This clone was seen just once. The chain combines TRBV21-1 with TRBJ2-5; no DNA check was done on the table's D call, TRBD2. TRBV21-1 is a pseudogene segment. This CDR3 region has 10 residues. CDR3 bases: TGTGCCAGCAGCAAAAGGAGTGGGTACTTC. As protein: CASSKRSGYF.

This clone was observed a handful of times. V gene TRBV27 combines with J gene TRBJ2-2; 7 positions match TRBD2. Germline V gene sequence: CDR1 MNHEY, CDR2 SMNVEV (reference sequence). V was pared by 3 bases and J by 7 bases, with 2 bases of the junction left unmatched. This CDR3 is 13 amino acids long. Here the CDR3 reads CASSLGGSGELFF. The CDR3 DNA is TGTGCCAGCAGTTTGGGAGGGAGCGGGGAGCTGTTTTTT.

The chain uses TRBV6-5 and TRBJ2-7; D uncertain. This CDR3 spans 13 amino acids. V was clipped by 3 bases and J by 0 bases, with 6 bases between them. In germline, CDR1 is MNHEY, CDR2 SVGAGI. The CDR3 nucleotides are TGTGCCAGCAGTTATTTCGGCTCCTACGAGCAGTACTTC. Its protein is CASSYFGSYEQYF.